This T cell receptor (beta chain) was recovered during a study of T cell changes during pregnancy in multiple sclerosis. There are 16 residues in the CDR3. V was cut by 5 bases and J by 2 bases, with 13 bases left in between. Germline V CDR1 and CDR2: SNHLY, FYNNEI. Sequencing was performed with immunoSEQ multiplex PCR; in TCRdb, only in-frame clones are kept and a portion is missing. The repertoire holds about 22,000 clones, more than 85% seen once, with around 0.96% in the top ten. The sample in question was CD4+ T cells from peripheral blood mononuclear cells, obtained in the second trimester of pregnancy. This TCR came from a female donor in good health, enrolled as a control in a pregnancy study. This chain uses TRBV2 with TRBJ1-6; D possibly corresponds to TRBD1 (6 bases). CDR3 coding DNA: TGTGCCAGCAGTCAACGGGGGGCGCCCTATAATTCACCCCTCCACTTT. Amino acid sequence: CASSQRGAPYNSPLHF.